Shown below are 5 T cell receptor beta chains from a single sample sequenced in a study of T cells after yellow fever vaccination. TCRdb reprocessed the 5' RACE reads with MiXCR, giving one entry per CDR3 protein. This sample has 300,000 to 350,000 distinct CDR3 sequences; around 4.5% occur once, and the top ten carry approximately 19%. Specimen: PBMCs, collected 15 days after the yellow fever booster vaccination. Receptor source: a man between 18 and 35 years old who received the YFV17D yellow fever vaccine.

This clonotype was observed at least ten times. The chain links TRBV10-2 to TRBJ1-2; D unresolved. Germline CDR1 WSHSY, CDR2 SAAADI. The CDR3 is 14 residues long. Trimming took 3 bases from V and 4 from J, leaving 12 bases between them. This CDR3 reads CASSDRYRFYGYTF. Here the CDR3 DNA reads TGCGCCAGCAGTGATCGATACAGATTCTATGGCTACACCTTC.

This clonotype was picked up a small number of times. The V gene is TRBV12-3 or TRBV12-4, the J gene TRBJ2-2; the D gene is possibly TRBD2 (5 bases). CDR3 length equals 13 residues. The germline V and J ends were trimmed by 7 bases and 7 bases, with 13 bases remaining between them. Here the CDR3 DNA reads TGTGCCAGCAACCAGCGGAGAGGCGGGGAGCTGTTTTTT. It encodes CASNQRRGGELFF.

The chain is built from TRBV29-1 and TRBJ2-7; a weak D match, TRBD2 (5 bases). The ends were cut back, 3 bases at V and 0 bases at J, with 12 bases in the middle. This CDR3 comprises 14 residues. Germline assignment: CDR1 SQVTM and CDR2 ANQGSEA. The CDR3 region is CSVEAEASSYEQYF. The CDR3 DNA reads TGCAGCGTTGAGGCGGAGGCGAGCTCCTACGAGCAGTACTTC.

This clonotype was counted a few times. This chain links TRBV7-9 with TRBJ1-2; D unclear. CDR1 and CDR2 (germline): SEHNR, FQNEAQ (reference sequence). V lost 1 base, J lost 0 bases, and 27 bases lay in between. This CDR3 comprises 21 residues. The CDR3 region has the DNA TGTGCCAGCAGCTTAGTAGGGCTTGGTTTGGGAGGAGGACCGACTAACTATGGCTACACCTTC. Protein: CASSLVGLGLGGGPTNYGYTF.

This clonotype showed up many times. The genes are TRBV5-1 and TRBJ2-2; no firm D call. The CDR3 consists of 14 residues. Germline lookup yields CDR1 SGHRS and CDR2 YFSETQ. Between the trimmed V and J ends, which lost 1 base and 0 bases, there was a span of 4 bases. The CDR3 sequence is CASSLRTNTGELFF. CDR3 nucleotide sequence: TGCGCCAGCAGCTTGCGGACGAACACCGGGGAGCTGTTTTTT.